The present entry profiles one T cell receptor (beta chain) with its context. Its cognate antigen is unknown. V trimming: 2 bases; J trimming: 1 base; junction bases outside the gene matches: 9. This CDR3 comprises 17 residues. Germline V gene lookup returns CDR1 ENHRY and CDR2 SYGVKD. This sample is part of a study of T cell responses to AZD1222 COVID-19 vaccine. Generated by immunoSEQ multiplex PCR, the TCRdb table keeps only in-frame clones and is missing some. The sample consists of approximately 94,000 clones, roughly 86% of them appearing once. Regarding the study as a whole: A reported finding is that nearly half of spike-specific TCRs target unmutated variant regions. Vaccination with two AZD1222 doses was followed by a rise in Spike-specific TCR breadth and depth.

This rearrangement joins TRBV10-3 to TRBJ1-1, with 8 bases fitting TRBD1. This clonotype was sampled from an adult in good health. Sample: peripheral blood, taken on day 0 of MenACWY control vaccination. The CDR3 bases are TGTGCCATCAGTGAGCCCCCAGGGGGCAGATGGAACACTGAAGCTTTCTTT. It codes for CAISEPPGGRWNTEAFF.